The clone carrying this TCR beta chain was recorded a few times. Antigen: not known. Compared with germline, one end of the junction differs, possibly owing to a read error. The data derive from a study of beta chain features in type 1 diabetes. Expressed TCRB transcripts were sequenced because the entire RNA isolate underwent reverse transcription. Using immunoSEQ multiplex PCR, the repertoire was profiled, and TCRdb retains in-frame clones only, with some absent. The sample gives a few hundred thousand clones, 9.5% to 13% of which show up once; approximately 1.3% is in the top ten. Broader study findings: For type 1 diabetes patients, VDJ junctions showed fewer insertions and more deletions. Among patients, naive, central memory and Treg TCRB repertoires appeared more similar than among healthy donors.

CDR1 SGHVS and CDR2 FQNEAQ come from the germline V gene. This CDR3 comprises 14 residues. Sequencing used central memory CD4+ T cells from blood. The clonotype was recovered from a man younger than 35 in good health. This chain links TRBV7-8 with TRBJ2-7; D remains ambiguous. In nucleotides, the CDR3 is TGTGCCAGCCGCTTGCCGGGCGGCGCCTACGAGCAGTACTTC. This encodes CASRLPGGAYEQYF.